The clone carrying this T cell receptor beta chain appeared once. This entry is derived from a study of blood T cell repertoires in COVID-19. Study in general: From the United States, Italy and Spain came samples of acute and convalescent COVID-19. From T cells, B-cell-depleted T cells, or PBMCs came the material, which was cDNA or gDNA.

Authors' methods: For nucleated cells, counts were estimated from reference gene primer amplification. Sequencing used immunoSEQ multiplex PCR; TCRdb keeps in-frame clones, though not all of them. The D gene and trimming were derived from the DNA, and the V and J assignments and clone size from that table. Of roughly 68,000 clones listed, approximately 85% are singletons. Germline V gene data show CDR1 as LNHDA and CDR2 as SQIVND (reference sequence). This CDR3 is 14 amino acids long. V shed 5 bases, J shed 8 bases, and the junction held 10 bases outside the gene matches. This sequence was found in a man over 45 with acute or convalescent COVID-19. The chain couples TRBV19 to TRBJ1-2; TRBD1 matches at 8 bases. The sample was peripheral blood. CDR3 sequence (DNA): TGTGCCAGTAGTTCACGGACAGGGATGAAGGGCTACACCTTC. Its translation is CASSSRTGMKGYTF.